The 32 T cell receptor beta chains given below trace back to one sample, sequenced in a study of T cells in pancreatic ductal adenocarcinoma. Here immunoSEQ multiplex PCR was the method, and the copy in TCRdb shows in-frame clones only, minus some. Of over 100,000 clones listed, 90% to 95% are singletons. Surgery without prior neoadjuvant therapy was the treatment of the selected pancreatic ductal adenocarcinoma patients. Sequenced: PBMCs. The receptor set was obtained from a human donor with pancreatic ductal adenocarcinoma.

The chain carries TRBV23-1 and TRBJ2-7, with TRBD2 matching 8 bases. Being an ORF, TRBV23-1 has a function that is uncertain. With V trimmed by 5 bases and J by 5 bases, 11 bases remained unmatched. CDR3 size: 15 residues. The CDR3 region is CASSCRGGPRNEQYF. The CDR3 DNA reads TGCGCCAGCAGTTGCCGGGGGGGGCCGAGGAACGAGCAGTACTTC.

The V gene is TRBV2, the J gene TRBJ1-5, with D tentatively TRBD1 (6 bases). CDR1 is SNHLY and CDR2 is FYNNEI in the germline V gene. This CDR3 is built from 13 residues. The V end lost 8 bases, the J end lost 5 bases, and 13 bases lay between the germline ends. The CDR3 sequence is CASSLQGDQPQHF. The DNA of the CDR3 is TGTGCCAGCTCCTTACAGGGCGATCAGCCCCAGCATTTT. The entire variable domain, with the rest obtained from reference TRBV2 and TRBJ1-5, is as follows: EPEVTQTPSHQVTQMGQEVILRCVPISNHLYFYWYRQILGQKVEFLVSFYNNEISEKSEIFDDQFSVERPDGSNFTLKIRSTKLEDSAMYFCASSLQGDQPQHFGDGTRLSIL.

This clone was found once. This rearrangement joins TRBV6-5 to TRBJ2-5, with D possibly matching TRBD1 (6 bases). Between the trimmed V and J ends, which lost 7 bases and 5 bases, there was a span of 14 bases. The germline CDR1 and CDR2 sequences are MNHEY and SVGAGI. CDR3 size: 13 residues. The CDR3 protein is CASNAGVTETQYF. Written as DNA, the CDR3 is TGTGCCAGCAATGCAGGGGTAACGGAGACCCAGTACTTC.

This chain connects TRBV2 to TRBJ2-1; 11 bases are shared with TRBD1. The V gene's germline CDR1 is SNHLY and CDR2 FYNNEI. This CDR3 has 17 residues. Trimming took 6 bases from V and 5 from J; bases not matched to a gene: 12. CDR3 residues: CASRPTFLGQGDNEQFF. Written as DNA, the CDR3 is TGTGCCAGCAGGCCCACTTTTCTGGGACAGGGGGACAATGAGCAGTTCTTC.

There are a few counts of this clone. The chain links TRBV28 to TRBJ1-1, with D hard to call. The CDR3 is 12 amino acids. V lost 3 bases and J 4 bases, leaving 6 bases between the germline ends. The germline V gene encodes CDR1 MDHEN and CDR2 SYDVKM. CDR3: CASSLPSTEAFF. The CDR3 DNA reads as TGTGCCAGCAGTTTGCCCAGCACTGAAGCTTTCTTT.

This chain joins TRBV7-6 and TRBJ1-3; 7 bases map to TRBD1. Looked up from germline, CDR1 is SGHVS and CDR2 is FNYEAQ. The CDR3 extends over 15 amino acids. J gave up 2 bases and V 3 bases, and 4 bases lay outside the gene matches. CDR3: CASSLTGLPGNTIYF. CDR3 in DNA: TGTGCCAGCAGCTTGACAGGGCTTCCTGGAAACACCATATATTTT. The entire variable domain, with the rest obtained from reference TRBV7-6 and TRBJ1-3, is as follows: GAGVSQSPRYKVTKRGQDVALRCDPISGHVSLYWYRQALGQGPEFLTYFNYEAQQDKSGLPNDRFSAERPEGSISTLTIQRTEQRDSAMYRCASSLTGLPGNTIYFGEGSWLTVV.

This chain links TRBV6-5 with TRBJ2-7, with D possibly matching TRBD1 (6 bases). CDR3 length equals 14 residues. V lost 0 bases to trimming and J lost 2 bases, with 8 bases between them. Germline V gives CDR1 MNHEY, CDR2 SVGAGI. CDR3 loop: CASSYSYRAYEQYF. CDR3 nucleotides: TGTGCCAGCAGTTACTCGTACAGGGCCTACGAGCAGTACTTC.

This chain links TRBV7-9 with TRBJ1-2; possible D gene TRBD1, 5 bases. Germline lookup yields CDR1 SEHNR and CDR2 FQNEAQ (reference sequence). There are 13 residues in the CDR3. V was cut by 5 bases and J by 4 bases, with 11 bases left in between. The CDR3 sequence: CASSQQEGYGYTF. In DNA, the CDR3 is TGTGCCAGCAGCCAACAGGAAGGCTATGGCTACACCTTC.

This chain joins TRBV4-1 and TRBJ2-7; no firm D call. CDR3 length equals 15 residues. Germline V gene lookup returns CDR1 MGHRA and CDR2 YSYEKL. The V end lost 0 bases, the J end lost 2 bases, and 11 bases lay between the germline ends. For the CDR3, the DNA is TGCGCCAGCAGCCAAGAACAAGAGGAACCCTACGAGCAGTACTTC. It yields the protein CASSQEQEEPYEQYF.

This clone was picked up one time. The chain has TRBV30 and TRBJ2-4; D perhaps matches TRBD2 (6 bases). Trimming stripped 5 bases from V and 1 base from J, with 9 bases between. Germline V lookup: CDR1 GTSNPN, CDR2 SVGIG (reference sequence). CDR3 size: 13 residues. CDR3 sequence reads: CAWGRGAKNIQYF. The CDR3, as DNA: TGTGCCTGGGGCCGGGGGGCCAAAAACATTCAGTACTTC.

The V and J genes are TRBV9 and TRBJ2-6; D is perhaps TRBD1 (5 bases). The ends were cut back, 2 bases at V and 0 bases at J, with 9 bases in the middle. The germline V gene encodes CDR1 SGDLS and CDR2 YYNGEE. The CDR3 has 16 residues. The CDR3 nucleotides read TGTGCCAGCAGCGTTGACAGTACCTCTGGGGCCAACGTCCTGACTTTC. Amino acid sequence: CASSVDSTSGANVLTF. Full variable domain (outside the CDR3, taken from reference TRBV9 and TRBJ2-6): DSGVTQTPKHLITATGQRVTLRCSPRSGDLSVYWYQQSLDQGLQFLIQYYNGEERAKGNILERFSAQQFPDLHSELNLSSLELGDSALYFCASSVDSTSGANVLTFGAGSRLTVL.

V gene TRBV5-1 combines with J gene TRBJ2-7; D is unresolved. The CDR3 sequence is 14 residues long. Trimming removed 5 bases from V and 3 bases from J, with 15 bases in between. In germline, CDR1 is SGHRS, CDR2 YFSETQ. DNA for the CDR3: TGCGCCAGCAGGCTAGGTTCGGCTGACTACGAGCAGTACTTC. Residues: CASRLGSADYEQYF.

The chain carries TRBV5-5 and TRBJ2-5; no reliable D call. CDR3 length: 16 residues. Trimming pared 1 base from V and 1 base from J, leaving 14 bases between. The germline gives CDR1 SGHKS, CDR2 YYEKEE (reference sequence). This CDR3 reads CASSLPPDPGQETQYF. The CDR3 coding sequence is TGTGCCAGCAGCTTGCCGCCCGATCCGGGCCAAGAGACCCAGTACTTC.

The chain employs TRBV4-1 and TRBJ2-5, with TRBD1 matching over 7 bases. Per the germline V gene, CDR1 is MGHRA and CDR2 is YSYEKL. The ends lost 5 bases at V and 1 base at J; junction bases unmatched: 1. This CDR3 region has 13 residues. CDR3 nucleotides: TGCGCCAGCAGCAGGGGGCCCCAAGAGACCCAGTACTTC. This codes for CASSRGPQETQYF.

The chain uses TRBV18 and TRBJ2-3; 7 nucleotides agree with TRBD1. The CDR3 has 14 amino acids. Per germline, CDR1 KGHSH and CDR2 LQKENI. The V segment lost 2 bases and the J segment 2 bases; nucleotides outside the gene matches: 1. CDR3 region: CASSPDRDTDTQYF. In DNA, the CDR3 is TGTGCCAGCTCACCAGACAGGGACACAGATACGCAGTATTTT.

V is TRBV27 and J is TRBJ2-1; 9 nucleotides match TRBD2. Looked up from germline, CDR1 is MNHEY and CDR2 is SMNVEV (reference sequence). This CDR3 contains 13 residues. V gave up 6 bases and J gave up 7 bases; unmatched junction bases: 4. The CDR3 spells CASSPGLANEQFF. As DNA, the CDR3 is TGTGCCAGCAGCCCGGGACTAGCTAATGAGCAGTTCTTC.

J is TRBJ2-3 and V is TRBV30; 7 bases align to TRBD2. CDR3 length equals 15 residues. Germline V lookup: CDR1 GTSNPN, CDR2 SVGIG (reference sequence). J lost 0 bases, V lost 5 bases, and 8 bases had no gene match. In nucleotides, the CDR3 is TGTGCCTGGGACGCCCTAGCGGCTAGCACAGATACGCAGTATTTT. Translating it yields CAWDALAASTDTQYF. Drawing the rest from reference TRBV30 and TRBJ2-3, the complete variable domain is SQTIHQWPATLVQPVGSPLSLECTVEGTSNPNLYWYRQAAGRGLQLLFYSVGIGQISSEVPQNLSASRPQDRQFILSSKKLLLSDSGFYLCAWDALAASTDTQYFGPGTRLTVL.

The chain carries TRBV5-6 and TRBJ2-5, with D possibly matching TRBD1 (5 bases). The CDR3 sequence is 14 residues long. Germline CDR1 is SGHDT and CDR2 is YYEEEE. V gave up 0 bases and J gave up 2 bases, with 8 bases separating them. The CDR3 DNA reads TGTGCCAGCAGCTTGGGGGCAGGGCAAGAGACCCAGTACTTC. As protein: CASSLGAGQETQYF. The complete variable domain, with remaining parts taken from reference TRBV5-6 and TRBJ2-5, reads DAGVTQSPTHLIKTRGQQVTLRCSPKSGHDTVSWYQQALGQGPQFIFQYYEEEERQRGNFPDRFSGHQFPNYSSELNVNALLLGDSALYLCASSLGAGQETQYFGPGTRLLVL.

The chain joins TRBV28 to TRBJ2-7, with 12 bases matching TRBD1. This CDR3 comprises 15 residues. CDR1 is MDHEN and CDR2 is SYDVKM in the germline V gene. V was pared by 8 bases and J by 4 bases, with 9 bases of the junction left unmatched. This chain's CDR3 is CASCTGTGGFYEQYF. CDR3 DNA: TGTGCCAGCTGCACCGGGACAGGGGGCTTTTACGAGCAGTACTTC.

The chain is built from TRBV20-1 and TRBJ2-5, with D unresolved. V lost 7 bases and J lost 1, with 7 bases in between. Germline assignment: CDR1 DFQATT and CDR2 SNEGSKA (reference sequence). The CDR3 is 11 residues long. The CDR3: CSGKPQETQYF. As DNA, the CDR3 is TGCAGTGGAAAGCCCCAAGAGACCCAGTACTTC.

The V gene is TRBV6-1, the J gene TRBJ1-1; possibly TRBD1 for D (5 bases). Trimming left V 5 bases short and J 8 bases short, with 15 bases between. The CDR3 has 13 residues. CDR1 MNHNS and CDR2 SASEGT come from the germline V gene. The CDR3 coding sequence is TGTGCCAGCAGTTTTCCCCGGGAGGGGGAAGCTTTCTTT. Protein: CASSFPREGEAFF.

V usage is TRBV6-5 and J usage is TRBJ2-7; D call uncertain. Trimming pared 6 bases from V and 2 bases from J, leaving 11 bases between. The germline gives CDR1 MNHEY, CDR2 SVGAGI. The CDR3 totals 13 residues. The CDR3 reads CASSPDWAYEQYF. The DNA for the CDR3 is TGTGCCAGCAGCCCCGACTGGGCCTACGAGCAGTACTTC.

V and J are TRBV4-1 and TRBJ2-7; possible D gene TRBD2, 5 bases. With 3 bases removed from V and 6 bases from J, the gap between germline ends came to 15 bases. The CDR3 contains 14 residues. From germline, CDR1 is MGHRA and CDR2 YSYEKL. The CDR3 DNA sequence: TGCGCCAGCAGCCAGCCGAGGGTAGGGCGCGAGCAGTACTTC. This sequence encodes CASSQPRVGREQYF.

Here the CDR3 DNA reads TGTGCCAGCAGCTTAGTAGCGGGGCCCCCCCCTCAAGAGACCCAGTACTTC. Its protein product is CASSLVAGPPPQETQYF. This sequence joins TRBV7-2 and TRBJ2-5; 8 nucleotides line up with TRBD2. Germline V gene data show CDR1 as SGHTA and CDR2 as FQGNSA. This CDR3 is 17 amino acids long. With 1 base clipped from V and 2 bases from J, the junction kept 9 bases outside the gene matches.

V and J are TRBV30 and TRBJ1-5; no clear D gene. There are 13 residues in the CDR3. CDR1 is GTSNPN, CDR2 SVGIG, per germline (reference sequence). The V gene lost 2 bases and the J gene lost 7 bases, with 12 bases spanning the gap. CDR3 amino acids: CAWSRTVDQPQHF. Written as DNA, the CDR3 is TGTGCCTGGAGTAGAACAGTTGACCAGCCCCAGCATTTT.

The chain employs TRBV5-1 and TRBJ2-5, with a tentative D call TRBD1 (7 bases). Germline V gene lookup returns CDR1 SGHRS and CDR2 YFSETQ. Trimming cost V 5 bases and J 1 base, with 15 bases left between them. CDR3 length: 15 amino acids. CDR3 sequence: CASRSGGGPQETQYF. The CDR3, as DNA: TGCGCCAGCAGGTCTGGAGGGGGCCCCCAAGAGACCCAGTACTTC.

The chain carries TRBV7-2 and TRBJ1-5; a weak D match, TRBD1 (5 bases). CDR3 length equals 15 residues. Germline assignment: CDR1 SGHTA and CDR2 FQGNSA. Trimming left V 1 base short and J 3 bases short, with 10 bases between. CDR3 in amino acids: CASSLGGANNQPQHF. CDR3 nucleotides: TGTGCCAGCAGCTTAGGGGGCGCGAACAATCAGCCCCAGCATTTT.

The rearrangement joins TRBV5-1 to TRBJ2-5; D remains unclear. V gave up 0 bases and J gave up 4 bases, with 13 bases separating them. The CDR3 contains 15 residues. Germline lookup yields CDR1 SGHRS and CDR2 YFSETQ. In DNA form, the CDR3 reads TGCGCCAGCAGCTTGGTGGCGGCCCGGCTAGAGACCCAGTACTTC. Amino acids: CASSLVAARLETQYF.

J is TRBJ1-3 and V is TRBV9; D not certain. In germline, CDR1 is SGDLS, CDR2 YYNGEE. V was shortened by 2 bases and J by 0 bases, with 12 bases between the two germline ends. There are 16 residues in the CDR3. CDR3 in DNA: TGTGCCAGCAGCGTCTTCGAAAGGAGCTCTGGAAACACCATATATTTT. Protein sequence: CASSVFERSSGNTIYF.

This chain links TRBV10-3 with TRBJ2-7; D remains ambiguous. The CDR3 is 11 amino acids. V lost 6 bases, J lost 1 base, and 4 bases lay in between. The germline CDR1 and CDR2 sequences are ENHRY and SYGVKD. CDR3 region: CAISGSYEQYF. The CDR3 DNA reads as TGTGCCATCAGCGGTTCCTACGAGCAGTACTTC.

This chain joins TRBV19 and TRBJ1-2, with TRBD1 as a possible D gene (5 bases). The germline CDR1 and CDR2 sequences are LNHDA and SQIVND (reference sequence). This CDR3 has 11 residues. V was trimmed by 8 bases and J by 10 bases, leaving 14 bases between them. The CDR3 DNA sequence: TGTGCCAGTCTCTCGGGGGGTGACTACACCTTC. Amino acid sequence: CASLSGGDYTF.

V gene TRBV7-2 combines with J gene TRBJ2-7, with D unresolved. Germline assignment: CDR1 SGHTA and CDR2 FQGNSA. V was pared by 4 bases and J by 3 bases, with 10 bases between. This CDR3 has 13 amino acids. Written as DNA, the CDR3 is TGTGCCAGCAGCTCTCTACCTGACTACGAGCAGTACTTC. This translates into CASSSLPDYEQYF.